Listed below are T cell receptor beta chains from one sample, sequenced in a study of CD8 T cells in Susac syndrome. MiXCR was run by TCRdb on the immunoSEQ multiplex PCR reads, yielding one entry per CDR3 protein. This table holds about 130,000 distinct CDR3 sequences, 85% to 95% found once. Sequenced material: CD8+ T cells from PBMCs. These receptors were obtained from a human donor with Susac syndrome. The CDR3 runs from the conserved cysteine through the conserved F or W. A D gene is named only where the DNA matches it firmly. Size values are once, few and many counts, or a class for expanded clones, and some rows have none.

d_gene: -
j_gene: TRBJ1-2
abundance: once
v_gene: TRBV27
CDR3nt: TGTGCCAGCAGTTTAACTCCACTCTATGGCTACACCTTC
CDR3aa: CASSLTPLYGYTF

d_gene: -
j_gene: TRBJ2-5
abundance: -
v_gene: TRBV7-2
CDR3nt: TGTGCCAGCAGCTTAAGGGGAGTCCAAGAGACCCAGTACTTC
CDR3aa: CASSLRGVQETQYF

d_gene: TRBD1
j_gene: TRBJ2-7
abundance: -
v_gene: TRBV4-1
CDR3nt: TGCGCCAGCAGCAGTTCCGGACAGGGCAATTCCTACGAGCAGTACTTC
CDR3aa: CASSSSGQGNSYEQYF

d_gene: -
j_gene: TRBJ1-4
abundance: -
v_gene: TRBV12-3/TRBV12-4
CDR3nt: TGTGCCAGCAGTGATGGGGCATCTAATGAAAAACTGTTTTTT
CDR3aa: CASSDGASNEKLFF

d_gene: TRBD2
j_gene: TRBJ2-3
abundance: -
v_gene: TRBV5-1
CDR3nt: TGCGCCAGCAGCCTGACTAGCGGCACAGATACGCAGTATTTT
CDR3aa: CASSLTSGTDTQYF

d_gene: -
j_gene: TRBJ2-7
abundance: -
v_gene: TRBV4-1
CDR3nt: TGCGCCAGCAGCCAAGAATCTTTCTACGAGCAGTACTTC
CDR3aa: CASSQESFYEQYF

d_gene: -
j_gene: TRBJ2-7
abundance: -
v_gene: TRBV7-8
CDR3nt: TGTGCCAGCAAGAGGAGCCATCCCTCCGAGCAGTACTTC
CDR3aa: CASKRSHPSEQYF

d_gene: -
j_gene: TRBJ1-2
abundance: -
v_gene: TRBV29-1
CDR3nt: TGCAGCGTTGAGAGGGAAAACTATGGCTACACCTTC
CDR3aa: CSVERENYGYTF

d_gene: -
j_gene: TRBJ2-2
abundance: -
v_gene: TRBV20-1
CDR3nt: TGCAGTGCTAGTAAGGGGAATGTTGGTTCGGGGGAGCTGTTTTTT
CDR3aa: CSASKGNVGSGELFF

d_gene: TRBD1
j_gene: TRBJ1-2
abundance: -
v_gene: TRBV5-4
CDR3nt: TGTGCCAGCAGTTCGACGGAAACAGGGGGCAATGGCTACACCTTC
CDR3aa: CASSSTETGGNGYTF

d_gene: TRBD2
j_gene: TRBJ2-1
abundance: -
v_gene: TRBV9
CDR3nt: TGTGCCAGCAGCGTAGGGGGGGGATCCTACAATGAGCAGTTCTTC
CDR3aa: CASSVGGGSYNEQFF

d_gene: -
j_gene: TRBJ1-2
abundance: -
v_gene: TRBV12-3/TRBV12-4
CDR3nt: TGTGCCAGCAGTCTGGACCAGAATGGCTACACCTTC
CDR3aa: CASSLDQNGYTF

d_gene: -
j_gene: TRBJ2-7
abundance: -
v_gene: TRBV2
CDR3nt: TGTGCCAGCAGTCCGGGTGAGCAGTACTTC
CDR3aa: CASSPGEQYF

d_gene: -
j_gene: TRBJ1-1
abundance: -
v_gene: TRBV9
CDR3nt: TGTGCCAGCGGGGGCGGCACTGAAGCTTTCTTT
CDR3aa: CASGGGTEAFF

d_gene: -
j_gene: TRBJ2-3
abundance: -
v_gene: TRBV7-6
CDR3nt: TGTGCCAGCAGCTTAGGGCTGGGCGCAGATACGCAGTATTTT
CDR3aa: CASSLGLGADTQYF

d_gene: TRBD2
j_gene: TRBJ2-4
abundance: -
v_gene: TRBV11-2
CDR3nt: TGTGCCAGCAGCCCAGCGGGGGACCAGGGATCGGAGTACTTC
CDR3aa: CASSPAGDQGSEYF

d_gene: -
j_gene: TRBJ1-2
abundance: -
v_gene: TRBV28
CDR3nt: TGTGCCAGCAGACCGGGGGCCTCACCCCCCCGATATGGCTACACCTTC
CDR3aa: CASRPGASPPRYGYTF

d_gene: -
j_gene: TRBJ1-1
abundance: -
v_gene: TRBV12-3/TRBV12-4
CDR3nt: TGTGCCAGCAGCGAAACAGGACAGAACACTGAAGCTTTCTTT
CDR3aa: CASSETGQNTEAFF

d_gene: TRBD2
j_gene: TRBJ2-5
abundance: -
v_gene: TRBV28
CDR3nt: TGTGCCAGCAGTTTGGCTAGCGGGAGCGAGTACCAAGAGACCCAGTACTTC
CDR3aa: CASSLASGSEYQETQYF

d_gene: TRBD1
j_gene: TRBJ2-2
abundance: -
v_gene: TRBV25-1
CDR3nt: TGTGCCAGCAGTCCGGGACAGGGGGACACCGGGGAGCTGTTTTTT
CDR3aa: CASSPGQGDTGELFF

d_gene: -
j_gene: TRBJ2-7
abundance: -
v_gene: TRBV5-6
CDR3nt: TGTGCCAGCAGCTTCGGGCAGGAGTCCTACGAGCAGTACTTC
CDR3aa: CASSFGQESYEQYF

d_gene: -
j_gene: TRBJ1-3
abundance: -
v_gene: TRBV29-1
CDR3nt: TGCAGCGTTGGCTTACCTCCAGGGGTCTCTGGAAACACCATATATTTT
CDR3aa: CSVGLPPGVSGNTIYF

d_gene: -
j_gene: TRBJ2-1
abundance: -
v_gene: TRBV5-1
CDR3nt: TGCGCCAGCAGCCGGGATTTGGGGGGCAATGAGCAGTTCTTC
CDR3aa: CASSRDLGGNEQFF

d_gene: TRBD2
j_gene: TRBJ2-7
abundance: -
v_gene: TRBV2
CDR3nt: TGTGCCAGCAGGGACGGGACTAGAGGCTACGAGCAGTACTTC
CDR3aa: CASRDGTRGYEQYF

d_gene: TRBD1
j_gene: TRBJ2-1
abundance: -
v_gene: TRBV11-1
CDR3nt: TGTGCCAGCAGCTTAGGGACAGGGGGTGAGCAGTTCTTC
CDR3aa: CASSLGTGGEQFF

d_gene: TRBD2
j_gene: TRBJ2-2
abundance: -
v_gene: TRBV7-9
CDR3nt: TGTGCCAGCAGCCCCTTTGCGGGAGGAAACACCGGGGAGCTGTTTTTT
CDR3aa: CASSPFAGGNTGELFF

d_gene: -
j_gene: TRBJ2-1
abundance: -
v_gene: TRBV24-1
CDR3nt: TGTGCCACCAGTGAGGCAACAGGGTGGGAGCAGTTCTTC
CDR3aa: CATSEATGWEQFF

d_gene: -
j_gene: TRBJ2-7
abundance: -
v_gene: TRBV27
CDR3nt: TGTGCCAGCAGTGTACAGGGCGAGCAGTACTTC
CDR3aa: CASSVQGEQYF

d_gene: -
j_gene: TRBJ2-6
abundance: -
v_gene: TRBV11-2
CDR3nt: TGTGCCAGCAGCTTAGACCCTGGGGCCAACGTCCTGACTTTC
CDR3aa: CASSLDPGANVLTF

d_gene: TRBD2
j_gene: TRBJ2-1
abundance: -
v_gene: TRBV10-3
CDR3nt: TGTGCCATCGGGCAGCGGGAGGGCCCGGGGGGTGAGCAGTTCTTC
CDR3aa: CAIGQREGPGGEQFF

d_gene: TRBD2
j_gene: TRBJ2-1
abundance: -
v_gene: TRBV3-1
CDR3nt: TGTGCCAGCAGCCAAGGACTAGCTGGAAATGAGCAGTTCTTC
CDR3aa: CASSQGLAGNEQFF

d_gene: TRBD1
j_gene: TRBJ1-4
abundance: -
v_gene: TRBV9
CDR3nt: TGTGCCAGCAGCCCGTGGGACAGTCTGGGAGAAAAACTGTTTTTT
CDR3aa: CASSPWDSLGEKLFF

d_gene: -
j_gene: TRBJ2-3
abundance: -
v_gene: TRBV29-1
CDR3nt: TGCAGCGTTGAGACAGATACGCAGTATTTT
CDR3aa: CSVETDTQYF

d_gene: TRBD2
j_gene: TRBJ2-5
abundance: -
v_gene: TRBV7-9
CDR3nt: TGTGCCAGCAGCCCCGCTAGCGGGAGGATGCAAGAGACCCAGTACTTC
CDR3aa: CASSPASGRMQETQYF

d_gene: -
j_gene: TRBJ1-5
abundance: -
v_gene: TRBV4-1
CDR3nt: TGCGCCAGCAGCCAAGAGGGCGGGGGAGGCAATCAGCCCCAGCATTTT
CDR3aa: CASSQEGGGGNQPQHF

d_gene: -
j_gene: TRBJ2-7
abundance: -
v_gene: TRBV7-2
CDR3nt: TGTGCCAGCAGCTTAATCCCCGAGCAGTACTTC
CDR3aa: CASSLIPEQYF

d_gene: -
j_gene: TRBJ1-1
abundance: once
v_gene: TRBV27
CDR3nt: TGTGCCAGCAGCGGCCCAAGAGGACAGTTGAACACTGAAGCTTTCTTT
CDR3aa: CASSGPRGQLNTEAFF

d_gene: TRBD2
j_gene: TRBJ2-4
abundance: -
v_gene: TRBV9
CDR3nt: TGTGCCAGCAGCGTAGGGAGCGGGAGTTACATTCAGTACTTC
CDR3aa: CASSVGSGSYIQYF

d_gene: -
j_gene: TRBJ2-1
abundance: -
v_gene: TRBV10-3
CDR3nt: TGTGCCATCAGTGAGTCCGGGCTAGTCCCTTGGGATGAGCAGTTCTTC
CDR3aa: CAISESGLVPWDEQFF

d_gene: -
j_gene: TRBJ2-3
abundance: -
v_gene: TRBV12-3/TRBV12-4
CDR3nt: TGTGCCAGCAGTATTAGCGGAGGCCTTCACGAGTCGCAGTATTTT
CDR3aa: CASSISGGLHESQYF

d_gene: -
j_gene: TRBJ1-2
abundance: -
v_gene: TRBV29-1
CDR3nt: TGCAGCGTGGACGGACATTTGGGGGGCTACACCTTC
CDR3aa: CSVDGHLGGYTF

d_gene: -
j_gene: TRBJ2-3
abundance: -
v_gene: TRBV7-6
CDR3nt: TGTGCCAGCAGCGACATTTTAGGACAGTACACAGATACGCAGTATTTT
CDR3aa: CASSDILGQYTDTQYF

d_gene: -
j_gene: TRBJ1-1
abundance: once
v_gene: TRBV20-1
CDR3nt: TGCAGTGCTAGAGTTCACGAGTATCCGAACACTGAAGCTTTCTTT
CDR3aa: CSARVHEYPNTEAFF

d_gene: -
j_gene: TRBJ2-1
abundance: -
v_gene: TRBV28
CDR3nt: TGTGCCAGCATTGCTGCCAATGAGCAGTTCTTC
CDR3aa: CASIAANEQFF

d_gene: -
j_gene: TRBJ1-5
abundance: -
v_gene: TRBV28
CDR3nt: TGTGCCAGCAGTGGACAGAACAATCAGCCCCAGCATTTT
CDR3aa: CASSGQNNQPQHF

d_gene: -
j_gene: TRBJ2-3
abundance: -
v_gene: TRBV28
CDR3nt: TGTGCCAGCACCGTGGCACCTAGCACAGATACGCAGTATTTT
CDR3aa: CASTVAPSTDTQYF

d_gene: -
j_gene: TRBJ1-1
abundance: -
v_gene: TRBV13
CDR3nt: TGTGCCAGCAGCGCCCCGGGCAGGCAGAACACTGAAGCTTTCTTT
CDR3aa: CASSAPGRQNTEAFF

d_gene: TRBD1
j_gene: TRBJ2-7
abundance: -
v_gene: TRBV27
CDR3nt: TGTGCCAGCAGTACCCCCGGGACAGGGACCTACGAGCAGTACTTC
CDR3aa: CASSTPGTGTYEQYF

d_gene: -
j_gene: TRBJ2-3
abundance: -
v_gene: TRBV11-2
CDR3nt: TGTGCCAGCAGCTTCTGGACAGATACGCAGTATTTT
CDR3aa: CASSFWTDTQYF

d_gene: -
j_gene: TRBJ2-7
abundance: -
v_gene: TRBV29-1
CDR3nt: TGCAGCGTTGATCAGTCGGGCCAGGGAAACGAGCAGTACTTC
CDR3aa: CSVDQSGQGNEQYF

d_gene: TRBD1
j_gene: TRBJ1-2
abundance: -
v_gene: TRBV12-3/TRBV12-4
CDR3nt: TGTGCCAGCAGTATTACAGGGGCGAACTATGGCTACACCTTC
CDR3aa: CASSITGANYGYTF

d_gene: TRBD2
j_gene: TRBJ2-1
abundance: -
v_gene: TRBV5-1
CDR3nt: TGCGCCAGCAGCTCTACCCCGGCTAGCGGTTACAATGAGCAGTTCTTC
CDR3aa: CASSSTPASGYNEQFF

d_gene: TRBD1
j_gene: TRBJ1-2
abundance: -
v_gene: TRBV4-2
CDR3nt: TGTGCCAGCAGCCAAGACCGCGGGACAGGGTTTAACTATGGCTACACCTTC
CDR3aa: CASSQDRGTGFNYGYTF

d_gene: TRBD2
j_gene: TRBJ2-4
abundance: -
v_gene: TRBV20-1
CDR3nt: TGCAGCGGGGGACTAGCGGGAAAGGCCAAAAACATTCAGTACTTC
CDR3aa: CSGGLAGKAKNIQYF

d_gene: TRBD2
j_gene: TRBJ2-3
abundance: -
v_gene: TRBV7-2
CDR3nt: TGTGCCAGCAGCTTTCGAAGCGGGAATACAGATACGCAGTATTTT
CDR3aa: CASSFRSGNTDTQYF

d_gene: TRBD1
j_gene: TRBJ2-1
abundance: -
v_gene: TRBV9
CDR3nt: TGTGCCAGCAGCTCCCCCCGGGACAGGGCCAACAATGAGCAGTTCTTC
CDR3aa: CASSSPRDRANNEQFF

d_gene: -
j_gene: TRBJ2-7
abundance: -
v_gene: TRBV3-1
CDR3nt: TGTGCCAGCAGCCAAGGGAGTTTCAACGAGCAGTACTTC
CDR3aa: CASSQGSFNEQYF

d_gene: -
j_gene: TRBJ1-1
abundance: -
v_gene: TRBV27
CDR3nt: TGTGCCAGCGGTAGGGGTGCTGAAGCTTTCTTT
CDR3aa: CASGRGAEAFF

d_gene: TRBD2
j_gene: TRBJ2-3
abundance: -
v_gene: TRBV12-3/TRBV12-4
CDR3nt: TGTGCCAGCAGACTAAGACTAGCGGGGGATACGCAGTATTTT
CDR3aa: CASRLRLAGDTQYF